The clone carrying this TCR beta chain was detected only once. The sample originates from a study of cytomegalovirus exposure and HLA in healthy donors. Both 60 Vbeta primers and 13 Jbeta primers went into the PCR. Libraries were prepared by immunoSEQ multiplex PCR; TCRdb keeps only in-frame clonotypes and omits some of them. Of 110,000 to 150,000 clones in the sample, roughly 80% were seen once. V was cut by 3 bases and J by 2 bases, with 12 bases left in between. The CDR3 spans 14 residues. Looked up from germline, CDR1 is SGHRS and CDR2 is YFSETQ. The chain combines TRBV5-1 with TRBJ2-7; a weak D match, TRBD2 (5 bases). Sequences were obtained from PBMCs. The sequence was obtained from a middle-aged woman in good health and CMV-seropositive. The CDR3 is CASSSEGATYEQYF. CDR3 in DNA: TGCGCCAGCAGCTCAGAGGGTGCCACCTACGAGCAGTACTTC.